This T cell receptor (beta chain) was found in a study of blood T cell repertoires in COVID-19. Using immunoSEQ multiplex PCR, the repertoire was profiled, and TCRdb retains in-frame clones only, with some absent. The table has roughly 160,000 clones, 80% to 90% seen once. In germline, CDR1 is ENHRY, CDR2 SYGVKD. V was cut by 6 bases and J by 3 bases, with 12 bases left in between. This CDR3 contains 14 residues. The chain recombines TRBV10-3 with TRBJ1-3; D gene uncertain. Sequencing input: peripheral blood. The TCR originated in a man aged 55 to 70 with acute or convalescent COVID-19. The CDR3 DNA reads as TGTGCCATCAGCAAGGAGTATCTTGGAAACACCATATATTTT. It encodes CAISKEYLGNTIYF.